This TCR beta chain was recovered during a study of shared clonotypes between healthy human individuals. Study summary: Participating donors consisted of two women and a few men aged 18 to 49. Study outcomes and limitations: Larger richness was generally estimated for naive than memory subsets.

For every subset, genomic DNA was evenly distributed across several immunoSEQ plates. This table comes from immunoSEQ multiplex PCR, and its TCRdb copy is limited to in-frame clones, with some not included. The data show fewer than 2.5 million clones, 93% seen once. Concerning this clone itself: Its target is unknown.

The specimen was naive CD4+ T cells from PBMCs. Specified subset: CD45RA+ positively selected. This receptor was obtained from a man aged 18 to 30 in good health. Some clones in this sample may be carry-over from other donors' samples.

Here the CDR3 DNA reads TGTGCCAGCAGACCCCGGGACAGCGCCTCCTACGAGCAGTACTTC. Translated, it gives CASRPRDSASYEQYF. The rearrangement joins TRBV7-9 to TRBJ2-7, with TRBD1 matching over 7 bases. Germline trimming cut 6 bases from V and 0 bases from J; bases unmatched to any gene: 8. Germline V CDR1 and CDR2: SEHNR, FQNEAQ (reference sequence). The CDR3 extends over 15 amino acids.